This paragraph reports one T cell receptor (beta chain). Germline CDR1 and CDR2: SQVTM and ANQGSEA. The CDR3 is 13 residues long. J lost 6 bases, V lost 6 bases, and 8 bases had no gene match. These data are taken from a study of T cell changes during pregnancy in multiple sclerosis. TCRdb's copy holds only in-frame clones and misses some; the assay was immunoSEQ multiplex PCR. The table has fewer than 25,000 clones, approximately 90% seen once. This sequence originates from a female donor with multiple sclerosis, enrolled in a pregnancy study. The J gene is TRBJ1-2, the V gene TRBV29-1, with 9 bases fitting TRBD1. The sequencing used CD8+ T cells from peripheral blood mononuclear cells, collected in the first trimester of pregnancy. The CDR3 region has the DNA TGCAGCGTAACCGGGACAGGGTCTAATGGCTACACCTTC. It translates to CSVTGTGSNGYTF.